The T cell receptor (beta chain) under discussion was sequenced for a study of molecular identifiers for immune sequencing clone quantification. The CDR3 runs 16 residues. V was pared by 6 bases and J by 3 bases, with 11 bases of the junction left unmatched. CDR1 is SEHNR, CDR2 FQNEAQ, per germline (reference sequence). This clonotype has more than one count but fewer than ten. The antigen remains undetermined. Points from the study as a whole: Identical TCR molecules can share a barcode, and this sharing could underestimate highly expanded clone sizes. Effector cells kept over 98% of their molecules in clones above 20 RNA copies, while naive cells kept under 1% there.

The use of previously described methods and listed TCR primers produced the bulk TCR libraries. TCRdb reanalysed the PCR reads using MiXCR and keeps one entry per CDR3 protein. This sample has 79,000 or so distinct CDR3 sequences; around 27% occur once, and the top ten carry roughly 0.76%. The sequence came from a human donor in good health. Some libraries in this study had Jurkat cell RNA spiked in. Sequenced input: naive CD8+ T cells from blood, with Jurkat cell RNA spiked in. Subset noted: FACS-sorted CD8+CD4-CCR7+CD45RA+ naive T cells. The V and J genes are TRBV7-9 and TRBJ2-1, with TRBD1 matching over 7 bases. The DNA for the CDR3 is TGTGCCAGCAGTAAGACCGTAGGGACAGACTACAATGAGCAGTTCTTC. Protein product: CASSKTVGTDYNEQFF.